What follows are 8 T cell receptor beta chains derived from one specimen sequenced in a study of graft-versus-host responses after intestinal transplantation. Repertoires were generated with immunoSEQ multiplex PCR, while TCRdb's copy carries only in-frame clones and drops some. This sample has fewer than 120,000 clones, with approximately 92% found just once. These receptors have no known antigen. This specimen consisted of unstimulated CD8+ T cells sorted from spleen or lymph node cells, obtained before intestinal transplant. The receptors here all came from a human donor who received an intestinal transplant.

The rearrangement joins TRBV11-3 to TRBJ2-7; D is possibly TRBD1 (5 bases). V was trimmed by 5 bases and J by 4 bases, leaving 15 bases between them. The CDR3 sequence is 14 residues long. Germline V gene data show CDR1 as SGHNT and CDR2 as YENEEA. The CDR3 region is CASSPAAGSYEQYF. For the CDR3, the DNA is TGTGCCAGCAGCCCGGCGGCAGGGTCATACGAGCAGTACTTC.

The chain combines TRBV9 with TRBJ1-2; 10 positions agree with TRBD1. Germline CDR1 and CDR2: SGDLS and YYNGEE. V gave up 0 bases and J gave up 8 bases; unmatched junction bases: 7. This CDR3 region has 15 residues. DNA of the CDR3: TGTGCCAGCAGCGTAGCTGACGGGACAGGGGACGGCTACACCTTC. Translated, it gives CASSVADGTGDGYTF.

This rearrangement joins TRBV27 to TRBJ2-7; 7 bases match TRBD1. Germline CDR1 and CDR2: MNHEY and SMNVEV (reference sequence). CDR3 length: 15 amino acids. The V segment lost 6 bases and the J segment 5 bases; nucleotides outside the gene matches: 13. The CDR3 spells CASSLGTDPYNEQYF. CDR3 coding DNA: TGTGCCAGCAGCCTAGGGACAGACCCCTACAACGAGCAGTACTTC.

This clone was detected only once. The rearrangement uses TRBV7-2 and TRBJ2-1; TRBD1 matches at 10 bases. The junction had 2 bases not matched to a gene; V was cut back by 0 bases and J by 15 bases. Germline V gives CDR1 SGHTA, CDR2 FQGNSA. The CDR3 sequence is 12 residues long. This CDR3 reads CASSLADRGRFF. The DNA of the CDR3 is TGTGCCAGCAGCTTAGCTGACAGGGGGCGGTTCTTC.

The chain joins TRBV7-8 to TRBJ2-7; D may correspond to TRBD1 or TRBD2 (5 bases each). Germline V gives CDR1 SGHVS, CDR2 FQNEAQ. The CDR3 runs 15 residues. Trimming removed 6 bases from V and 4 bases from J, with 19 bases in between. This CDR3 reads CASSLNEGPGYEQYF. CDR3 nucleotides: TGTGCCAGCAGTCTGAATGAGGGACCGGGGTACGAGCAGTACTTC.

V is TRBV30 and J is TRBJ1-2; no definite D call. The length of the CDR3 is 14 residues. The V end was cut by 0 bases, the J end by 3 bases, with 11 bases between. Germline lookup yields CDR1 GTSNPN and CDR2 SVGIG (reference sequence). CDR3 sequence reads: CAWSVSSEHYGYTF. CDR3 DNA sequence: TGTGCCTGGAGTGTATCAAGTGAACACTATGGCTACACCTTC.

The genes are TRBV28 and TRBJ2-5; TRBD1 is a possible D gene (6 bases). Germline V gene lookup returns CDR1 MDHEN and CDR2 SYDVKM. The CDR3 runs 12 residues. V was clipped by 8 bases and J by 5 bases, with 12 bases between them. The CDR3 reads CASGQYVETQYF. For the CDR3, the DNA is TGTGCCAGCGGACAGTATGTGGAGACCCAGTACTTC. The full variable domain, in which reference TRBV28 and TRBJ2-5 provide the parts outside the CDR3, is DVKVTQSSRYLVKRTGEKVFLECVQDMDHENMFWYRQDPGLGLRLIYFSYDVKMKEKGDIPEGYSVSREKKERFSLILESASTNQTSMYLCASGQYVETQYFGPGTRLLVL.

The chain couples TRBV19 to TRBJ2-3, with 11 nucleotides matching TRBD2. This CDR3 comprises 19 residues. V lost 3 bases, J lost 0 bases, and 11 bases stayed unmatched. Germline V CDR1 and CDR2: LNHDA, SQIVND (reference sequence). CDR3 nucleotide sequence: TGTGCCAGTAGTATGTTCGGACTAGCGGGCGGGGATAGCACAGATACGCAGTATTTT. It is translated as CASSMFGLAGGDSTDTQYF.